These 6 T cell receptor beta chains came from one sample sequenced in a study of T cell responses to AZD1222 COVID-19 vaccine. Method: immunoSEQ multiplex PCR; TCRdb's copy keeps in-frame clones and lacks some. The data contain around 140,000 clones, roughly 86% of them singletons. The source material was peripheral blood, sampled 28 days after the second dose of the MenACWY control vaccine. Source of these receptors: an adult who received the MenACWY meningococcal vaccine as a control.

The chain couples TRBV7-9 to TRBJ2-7; the match to TRBD2 covers 11 bases. Looked up from germline, CDR1 is SEHNR and CDR2 is FQNEAQ (reference sequence). J was trimmed by 0 bases and V by 5 bases; bases with no gene match: 3. This CDR3 has 15 residues. In nucleotides, the CDR3 is TGTGCCAGCAGCCTTACTAGCGGGAGCTCCTACGAGCAGTACTTC. This codes for CASSLTSGSSYEQYF.

The chain joins TRBV7-8 to TRBJ2-7, with D possibly matching TRBD1 (6 bases). Per germline, CDR1 SGHVS and CDR2 FQNEAQ. Trimming left V 2 bases short and J 1 base short, with 15 bases between. CDR3 length equals 16 residues. CDR3 nucleotide sequence: TGTGCCAGCAGCTTATATCAGGGTACAGGGTCCTACGAGCAGTACTTC. Residues: CASSLYQGTGSYEQYF.

This chain links TRBV9 with TRBJ1-2, with a weak D call TRBD1 (6 bases). Trimming removed 3 bases at V and 4 bases at J, with 19 bases between. This CDR3 region has 16 residues. Germline V gene data show CDR1 as SGDLS and CDR2 as YYNGEE. The CDR3 reads CASSGRVGGAVYGYTF. The CDR3 DNA sequence: TGTGCCAGCAGCGGTAGGGTGGGGGGCGCGGTCTATGGCTACACCTTC.

This sequence joins TRBV5-1 and TRBJ1-1; D is ambiguous. The V and J ends lost 0 bases and 0 bases respectively, with 3 bases between them. The CDR3 has 13 amino acids. Germline V gives CDR1 SGHRS, CDR2 YFSETQ. In DNA, the CDR3 is TGCGCCAGCAGCTTGGACGTGAACACTGAAGCTTTCTTT. This sequence encodes CASSLDVNTEAFF.

This sequence joins TRBV14 and TRBJ1-2; a possible D gene is TRBD1 (6 bases). The germline gives CDR1 SGHDN, CDR2 FVKESK. This CDR3 is 14 amino acids long. The V and J ends lost 1 base and 5 bases respectively, with 11 bases between them. CDR3 coding DNA: TGTGCCAGCAGCCAAGCAGGGGATGTGTATGGCTACACCTTC. Its protein is CASSQAGDVYGYTF.

The chain combines TRBV19 with TRBJ2-1; 9 nucleotides line up with TRBD2. After removal of 8 bases from V and 9 bases from J, the junction contained 8 bases not matched to a gene. CDR1 is LNHDA, CDR2 SQIVND, per germline (reference sequence). The CDR3 length is 13 residues. The chain's CDR3 is CASGHSGRAEQFF. As DNA, the CDR3 is TGTGCCAGTGGGCATAGCGGGAGAGCTGAGCAGTTCTTC.